Below, one T cell receptor beta chain is given with its context. The V end was cut by 0 bases, the J end by 7 bases, with 20 bases between. The germline gives CDR1 SGHDT, CDR2 YYEEEE. This CDR3 region has 17 residues. The data derive from a study of blood T cell repertoires in COVID-19. Sequencing used immunoSEQ multiplex PCR; TCRdb keeps in-frame clones, though not all of them. The data show approximately 150,000 clones, roughly 88% seen once. This receptor was identified in a woman in her sixties with acute or convalescent COVID-19. Sequenced material: peripheral blood. The rearrangement joins TRBV5-6 to TRBJ1-5; D may be TRBD1 (6 bases). Written as DNA, the CDR3 is TGTGCCAGCAGCTTGGCAGGGGAAGGGTCTTTTCGGCAGCCCCAGCATTTT. Its protein is CASSLAGEGSFRQPQHF.